This T cell receptor (beta chain) was sequenced during a study of blood T cell repertoires in COVID-19. The trim removed 3 bases at V and 1 base at J, leaving 7 bases unmatched. CDR3 size: 16 residues. The germline V gene encodes CDR1 LNHDA and CDR2 SQIVND (reference sequence). Only in-frame clones appear in the TCRdb table, and some are missing; sequencing was by immunoSEQ multiplex PCR. The sample gives 300,000 to 350,000 clones, roughly 90% of which show up once; roughly 2.9% is in the top ten. Sequences were obtained from peripheral blood. The rearrangement uses TRBV19 and TRBJ2-7, with 9 bases matching TRBD1. This clonotype was obtained from a woman in her thirties with COVID-19, enrolled during active disease. CDR3 coding DNA: TGTGCCAGTAGTATGGGACAGGGAGTACGGTCCTACGAGCAGTACTTC. Protein: CASSMGQGVRSYEQYF.